The rows below give T cell receptor beta chains drawn from one sample of a study of OX40 agonist ivuxolimab in advanced cancers. Clones were read by immunoSEQ multiplex PCR, and TCRdb kept only the in-frame ones, dropping some. Of roughly 140,000 clones listed, 94% are singletons. The sample was CD4+ or CD8+ T cells sorted from blood, taken in a trial of the OX40 agonist ivuxolimab. The origin of the receptors is an adult with an advanced solid tumor such as melanoma, head and neck, liver or kidney cancer. The CDR3 runs from the conserved cysteine through the conserved F or W. The order of the fields is D gene, J gene, V gene, clone size, CDR3 protein, CDR3 DNA. A D gene is named only where the DNA matches it firmly. Expanded clones are given a class, and other clones once, few, many or no size at all.

TRBD1 TRBJ2-5 TRBV5-4 once CASSSGQAWGTQYF TGTGCCAGCAGCTCGGGACAGGCTTGGGGGACCCAGTACTTC
TRBD1 TRBJ2-7 TRBV6-5 - CASSSVPGQGIGYF TGTGCCAGCAGTTCCGTCCCGGGACAGGGGATCGGGTACTTC
- TRBJ2-3 TRBV7-2 - CASSWTVKGTDTQYF TGTGCCAGCAGCTGGACAGTCAAGGGCACAGATACGCAGTATTTT
- TRBJ1-2 TRBV25-1 - CASSDPTGTNYGYTF TGTGCCAGCAGTGATCCGACAGGAACTAACTATGGCTACACCTTC
- TRBJ1-4 TRBV21-1 once CASSGPDRGQEKLFF TGTGCCAGCAGCGGCCCGGACAGGGGACAAGAAAAACTGTTTTTT
TRBD1 TRBJ2-7 TRBV6-5 once CASTRTGGYEQYF TGTGCCAGCACGCGGACAGGGGGCTACGAGCAGTACTTC
TRBD1 TRBJ1-5 TRBV19 - CASSIDDRAAQPQHF TGTGCCAGTAGTATAGACGACAGGGCTGCTCAGCCCCAGCATTTT
- TRBJ1-1 TRBV6-4 - CASSENGAVTEAFF TGTGCCAGCAGTGAAAACGGGGCGGTCACTGAAGCTTTCTTT
TRBD1 TRBJ2-2 TRBV11-2 - CASRVSGTGNTGELFF TGTGCCAGCAGGGTATCCGGGACAGGGAACACCGGGGAGCTGTTTTTT
TRBD2 TRBJ2-4 TRBV10-3 - CATTGGGAKNIQYF TGTGCCACCACGGGGGGGGGCGCCAAAAACATTCAGTACTTC
- TRBJ1-2 TRBV6-5 - CASSPAGNYGYTF TGTGCCAGCAGCCCAGCAGGGAACTATGGCTACACCTTC
TRBD2 TRBJ2-5 TRBV5-1 - CASRRAGSREETQYF TGCGCCAGCAGGAGAGCGGGGTCACGCGAAGAGACCCAGTACTTC
- TRBJ1-1 TRBV5-4 - CASSPTGNTEAFF TGTGCCAGCAGCCCGACAGGGAACACTGAAGCTTTCTTT
TRBD2 TRBJ2-5 TRBV9 - CASSGTSGGAETQYF TGTGCCAGCAGCGGGACTAGCGGGGGGGCAGAGACCCAGTACTTC
TRBD1 TRBJ2-1 TRBV5-6 - CASSSPVGTGGKGEQFF TGTGCCAGCAGCTCACCCGTCGGGACAGGGGGGAAGGGTGAGCAGTTCTTC
- TRBJ2-4 TRBV19 - CASSNLGGQDIQYF TGTGCCAGTAGCAACCTAGGGGGGCAGGACATTCAGTACTTC
TRBD1 TRBJ1-6 TRBV7-3 - CASSLSPGQGRSPLHF TGTGCCAGCAGCTTGTCACCGGGACAGGGACGATCACCCCTCCACTTT
TRBD2 TRBJ2-2 TRBV10-3 - CAISGQAGTGELFF TGTGCCATCAGTGGGCAAGCGGGGACCGGGGAGCTGTTTTTT
- TRBJ2-3 TRBV6-6 - CASSPGYTTQYF TGTGCCAGCAGCCCCGGCTATACCACGCAGTATTTT
- TRBJ1-2 TRBV27 - CASSLGAENYGYTF TGTGCCAGCAGTTTAGGGGCGGAGAACTATGGCTACACCTTC
- TRBJ1-1 TRBV11-2 - CASSLGRVTEAFF TGTGCCAGCAGCTTAGGACGGGTCACTGAAGCTTTCTTT
- TRBJ2-1 TRBV7-8 few CASSPRGPYNEQFF TGTGCCAGCAGCCCCCGAGGGCCGTACAATGAGCAGTTCTTC
- TRBJ2-6 TRBV15 - CATSRDGPGANVLTF TGTGCCACCAGCAGAGATGGGCCTGGGGCCAACGTCCTGACTTTC
TRBD1 TRBJ2-7 TRBV10-1 - CASSDPGQGAYEQYF TGCGCCAGCAGTGACCCGGGACAGGGAGCGTACGAGCAGTACTTC
TRBD2 TRBJ2-7 TRBV9 - CASSANDGRLSEQYF TGTGCCAGCAGCGCCAACGACGGGAGGCTGAGTGAGCAGTACTTC
- TRBJ2-4 TRBV7-2 - CASSFRGDIQYF TGTGCCAGCAGCTTTAGGGGAGACATTCAGTACTTC
- TRBJ2-1 TRBV25-1 - CASSVVSGNEQFF TGTGCCAGCAGTGTAGTCAGTGGCAATGAGCAGTTCTTC
- TRBJ1-5 TRBV10-3 once CAISEPKQPQHF TGTGCCATCAGTGAGCCTAAACAGCCCCAGCATTTT
TRBD2 TRBJ2-1 TRBV7-2 - CASSLGWLAVLDEQFF TGTGCCAGCAGCTTAGGTTGGCTAGCGGTCTTGGATGAGCAGTTCTTC
- TRBJ1-5 TRBV25-1 - CASSGGRYSNQPQHF TGTGCCAGCAGCGGGGGGCGATATAGCAATCAGCCCCAGCATTTT
- TRBJ2-5 TRBV18 - CASSPGGEETQYF TGTGCCAGCTCACCGGGGGGTGAAGAGACCCAGTACTTC
- TRBJ2-1 TRBV5-5 - CASSLVVPGNEQFF TGTGCCAGCAGCTTGGTCGTTCCGGGGAATGAGCAGTTCTTC
- TRBJ1-1 TRBV4-3 - CASSQGQLSMNTEAFF TGCGCCAGCAGCCAAGGACAGCTTTCCATGAACACTGAAGCTTTCTTT
- TRBJ2-7 TRBV7-2 - CASSLGDGIYEQYF TGTGCCAGCAGCTTAGGGGACGGAATCTACGAGCAGTACTTC
TRBD1 TRBJ1-5 TRBV29-1 - CSVTGVGQPQHF TGCAGCGTGACAGGGGTAGGCCAGCCCCAGCATTTT
- TRBJ1-5 TRBV29-1 - CSVESPPEGEQPQHF TGCAGCGTTGAATCCCCCCCCGAGGGAGAGCAGCCCCAGCATTTT
- TRBJ2-5 TRBV7-2 - CASSLGIGGKPYQETQYF TGTGCCAGCAGCTTAGGAATTGGGGGAAAGCCCTACCAAGAGACCCAGTACTTC
- TRBJ1-1 TRBV6-5 - CAAISRGPTEAFF TGTGCCGCCATAAGTCGGGGTCCCACTGAAGCTTTCTTT
- TRBJ2-7 TRBV7-3 - CASSPLGTGFHEQYF TGTGCCAGCAGCCCCCTAGGGACCGGTTTCCACGAGCAGTACTTC
- TRBJ1-5 TRBV6-6 - CASIISRQGNQPQHF TGTGCCAGCATCATCTCTCGGCAGGGTAATCAGCCCCAGCATTTT
- TRBJ1-4 TRBV6-1 - CASSGTGEKLFF TGTGCCAGCAGTGGGACGGGGGAAAAACTGTTTTTT